A single sample is the source of the 10 T cell receptor beta chains below, sequenced in a study of blood T cell repertoires in COVID-19. Sequenced by immunoSEQ multiplex PCR; TCRdb stores in-frame clones only, minus some. Among around 300,000 clones, 89% were seen once, and the ten largest hold 1.7%. Material for sequencing was PBMCs or T cells enriched from blood (not recorded which). These receptors were taken from a woman between 40 and 55 years old who had recovered from COVID-19.

In the case of this clone: This specimen includes other DNA sequences encoding the same CDR3. The J gene is TRBJ1-2, the V gene TRBV29-1, with D possibly matching TRBD1 (5 bases). Trimming cost V 6 bases and J 0 bases, with 8 bases left between them. Germline V gives CDR1 SQVTM, CDR2 ANQGSEA. The length of the CDR3 is 12 residues. The CDR3 coding sequence is TGCAGCGTGGGGGGACCTAACTATGGCTACACCTTC. Translated, it gives CSVGGPNYGYTF.

This chain links TRBV27 with TRBJ1-5, with 7 bases identical to TRBD1. V shed 5 bases, J shed 7 bases, and the junction held 14 bases outside the gene matches. The CDR3 extends over 16 amino acids. CDR1 and CDR2 (germline): MNHEY, SMNVEV (reference sequence). The CDR3 DNA reads as TGTGCCAGCAGTCCGACGGCCAGGGGGGCCGGGCAGCCCCAGCATTTT. This codes for CASSPTARGAGQPQHF.

The chain carries TRBV4-2 and TRBJ1-2; 7 nucleotides line up with TRBD1. The CDR3 consists of 15 residues. CDR1 LGHNA and CDR2 YNFKEQ come from the germline V gene. V gave up 3 bases and J gave up 8 bases; unmatched junction bases: 12. CDR3: CASSHPGTVGYGYTF. CDR3 DNA: TGTGCCAGCAGCCACCCCGGGACAGTCGGTTACGGCTACACCTTC.

V gene TRBV9 combines with J gene TRBJ1-2; D unresolved. The germline V and J ends were trimmed by 3 bases and 0 bases, with 6 bases remaining between them. CDR3 length: 13 amino acids. CDR1 SGDLS and CDR2 YYNGEE come from the germline V gene. The DNA of the CDR3 is TGTGCCAGCAGCGCCCGAGCTAACTATGGCTACACCTTC. Protein sequence: CASSARANYGYTF.

This clone appeared a single time. The chain has TRBV6-5 and TRBJ1-1; 9 positions match TRBD1. The length of the CDR3 is 15 residues. J lost 4 bases, V lost 8 bases, and 11 bases had no gene match. The germline V gene has CDR1 MNHEY and CDR2 SVGAGI. This CDR3 is CASRQGVLMSTEAFF. In DNA form, the CDR3 reads TGTGCCAGCCGACAGGGGGTTCTTATGAGCACTGAAGCTTTCTTT.

The chain is built from TRBV3-1 (or the pseudogene TRBV3-2) and TRBJ2-3; TRBD2 is a possible D gene (5 bases). The germline gives CDR1 LGHDT, CDR2 YNNKEL (reference sequence). The V and J ends lost 0 bases and 6 bases respectively, with 13 bases between them. The CDR3 totals 15 residues. CDR3 DNA sequence: TGTGCCAGCAGCCAAGATCTGGCGCGGGTTGATACGCAGTATTTT. Translating it yields CASSQDLARVDTQYF.

The gene calls are TRBV11-2 and TRBJ1-3; D is unclear. From germline, CDR1 is SGHAT and CDR2 FQNNGV. V lost 3 bases, J lost 0 bases, and 6 bases lay in between. CDR3 size: 14 residues. The CDR3 DNA reads TGTGCCAGCAGCTTTCGGGTCTCTGGAAACACCATATATTTT. Amino acids: CASSFRVSGNTIYF. Full variable domain (remainder filled in from reference TRBV11-2 and TRBJ1-3): EAGVAQSPRYKIIEKRQSVAFWCNPISGHATLYWYQQILGQGPKLLIQFQNNGVVDDSQLPKDRFSAERLKGVDSTLKIQPAKLEDSAVYLCASSFRVSGNTIYFGEGSWLTVV.

This rearrangement joins TRBV19 to TRBJ1-5; 9 nucleotides align to TRBD1. CDR1 is LNHDA and CDR2 is SQIVND in the germline V gene (reference sequence). Germline trimming cut 7 bases from V and 2 bases from J; bases unmatched to any gene: 6. CDR3 length equals 15 residues. CDR3 loop: CASTTQGAGNQPQHF. DNA of the CDR3: TGTGCCAGTACTACACAGGGGGCCGGCAATCAGCCCCAGCATTTT.

This clone was picked up a small number of times. The gene calls are TRBV7-8 and TRBJ1-2; no clear D. Deletions cut 1 base from V and 8 bases from J, with 14 bases between. CDR3 length: 14 residues. Germline V gene sequence: CDR1 SGHVS, CDR2 FQNEAQ. CDR3 region: CASSLEAAVGGYTF. The CDR3 bases are TGTGCCAGCAGCTTAGAAGCGGCAGTGGGGGGCTACACCTTC.

The gene calls are TRBV30 and TRBJ1-1; 11 bases fit TRBD1. V lost 0 bases, J lost 3 bases, and 6 bases stayed unmatched. CDR1 is GTSNPN and CDR2 is SVGIG in the germline V gene (reference sequence). This CDR3 is built from 16 residues. The CDR3, as DNA: TGTGCCTGGAGTGTAAGGGGGGACAGGGGGTACACTGAAGCTTTCTTT. This gives the protein CAWSVRGDRGYTEAFF.